The source of this TCR beta chain is a study of blood T cell repertoires in COVID-19. Looking at the study overall: Donors in the United States, Italy and Spain gave samples during acute or convalescent COVID-19. From T cells, B-cell-depleted T cells, or PBMCs came the material, which was cDNA or gDNA.

Between the trimmed V and J ends, which lost 1 base and 5 bases, there was a span of 12 bases. CDR1 and CDR2 from the germline V gene are SEHNR and FQNEAQ (reference sequence). This CDR3 spans 15 amino acids. In the original workflow: Reference gene primer amplification in the assay estimated nucleated cell counts. The method was immunoSEQ multiplex PCR; TCRdb's version includes in-frame clones alone and lacks a portion of them. Clone size and the V and J calls come from that table; the DNA yielded D and trimming. The sample consists of some 130,000 clones, around four fifths of them appearing once. Those enrolled, adults aged roughly 18 to 89 years, came from about two dozen US areas.

This TCR derives from a woman between 45 and 65 years old who had recovered from COVID-19. The rearrangement links TRBV7-9 to TRBJ1-5, with a weak D call TRBD1 (5 bases). The specimen was PBMCs or T cells enriched from blood (not recorded which). Here the CDR3 reads CASSLGAGFDQPQHF. DNA for the CDR3: TGTGCCAGCAGCTTAGGGGCAGGGTTTGATCAGCCCCAGCATTTT. Filled out from reference TRBV7-9 and TRBJ1-5, the complete variable domain reads DTGVSQNPRHKITKRGQNVTFRCDPISEHNRLYWYRQTLGQGPEFLTYFQNEAQLEKSRLLSDRFSAERPKGSFSTLEIQRTEQGDSAMYLCASSLGAGFDQPQHFGDGTRLSIL.